Each of the 15 T cell receptor beta chains below was sequenced from the same sample in a study of graft-versus-host responses after intestinal transplantation (dated by TCRdb to 2020 to 2022). The library relied on the immunoSEQ multiplex PCR assay. Entries here come from immuneACCESS through TCRdb and include only in-frame sequences with V and J called. Some clones fail to appear in such tables; in the studies checked, an unresolved V gene covers under half of the shortfall, and the cause of the remainder is unknown. This sample lists about 99,000 clones; about 90% were detected once. Over 0.06% of the sample is in the top ten clones. Their cognate antigens are unknown. This specimen's time point label, interpreted: cells obtained before transplantation from donor or recipient. Material: unstimulated CD8+ T cells sorted from spleen or lymph node cells, obtained before transplant. All receptors derive from a human donor who was the organ donor for an intestinal transplant.

The V call is TRBV5-5, the J call TRBJ1-1; no firm D call. Germline V CDR1 and CDR2: SGHKS, YYEKEE (reference sequence). The CDR3 covers 15 residues. Between the trimmed V and J ends, which lost 0 bases and 4 bases, there was a span of 13 bases. The CDR3 bases are TGTGCCAGCAGCTTGGATGAGGGTGAGGGCACTGAAGCTTTCTTT. This translates into CASSLDEGEGTEAFF. The entire variable domain, with the rest obtained from reference TRBV5-5 and TRBJ1-1, is as follows: DAGVTQSPTHLIKTRGQQVTLRCSPISGHKSVSWYQQVLGQGPQFIFQYYEKEERGRGNFPDRFSARQFPNYSSELNVNALLLGDSALYLCASSLDEGEGTEAFFGQGTRLTVV.

A single count supports this clone. The chain carries TRBV6-4 and TRBJ2-1; 8 positions agree with TRBD1. The CDR3 has 16 residues. Germline V lookup: CDR1 MRHNA, CDR2 SNTAGT. V was pared by 0 bases and J by 2 bases, with 3 bases of the junction left unmatched. CDR3 sequence reads: CASSDSVRGPYNEQFF. CDR3 nucleotides: TGTGCCAGCAGTGACTCGGTCAGGGGGCCCTACAATGAGCAGTTCTTC.

The rearrangement joins TRBV5-6 to TRBJ2-7; TRBD1 aligns across 9 bases. There are 14 residues in the CDR3. V was pared by 0 bases and J by 4 bases, with 2 bases of the junction left unmatched. Germline V gene sequence: CDR1 SGHDT, CDR2 YYEEEE. This CDR3 reads CASSLGQGGYEQYF. CDR3 in DNA: TGTGCCAGCAGCTTGGGACAGGGGGGGTACGAGCAGTACTTC.

The chain links TRBV9 to TRBJ2-7, with 12 bases that match TRBD2. In germline, CDR1 is SGDLS, CDR2 YYNGEE. CDR3 length equals 17 residues. The V and J ends lost 4 bases and 4 bases, in that order; junction bases with no gene match: 12. CDR3 nucleotide sequence: TGTGCCAGCAGCCCCTTTGGGACTAGCGGGCTTCTTTACGAGCAGTACTTC. It yields the protein CASSPFGTSGLLYEQYF.

The chain is built from TRBV5-1 and TRBJ2-7, with TRBD1 as a possible D gene (5 bases). This CDR3 contains 13 residues. Germline V gives CDR1 SGHRS, CDR2 YFSETQ. V was trimmed by 1 base and J by 4 bases, leaving 9 bases between them. CDR3 bases: TGCGCCAGCAGCTTGCGGACAAGTTACGAGCAGTACTTC. Protein product: CASSLRTSYEQYF.

The V gene is TRBV6-4, the J gene TRBJ2-7, with 7 nucleotides matching TRBD2. The CDR3 has 14 amino acids. Germline CDR1 reads MRHNA; CDR2 reads SNTAGT. V was pared by 7 bases and J by 0 bases, with 6 bases of the junction left unmatched. The CDR3 region has the DNA TGTGCCAGCAACGAGGGAGGGCCCTCCTACGAGCAGTACTTC. This encodes CASNEGGPSYEQYF.

The V and J genes are TRBV5-6 and TRBJ1-1; the D is unclear. Germline V gene sequence: CDR1 SGHDT, CDR2 YYEEEE. With 1 base removed from V and 5 bases from J, the gap between germline ends came to 9 bases. This CDR3 has 13 residues. The CDR3 loop is CASSLSGGTEAFF. As DNA, the CDR3 is TGTGCCAGCAGCTTGTCTGGAGGGACTGAAGCTTTCTTT.

The chain's CDR3 is CASSLFPSTRGEKLFF. The CDR3 region has the DNA TGTGCCAGCAGTTTATTTCCGAGTACCCGCGGTGAAAAACTGTTTTTT. The chain couples TRBV27 to TRBJ1-4; D unresolved. With 1 base removed from V and 7 bases from J, the gap between germline ends came to 16 bases. Germline V gene lookup returns CDR1 MNHEY and CDR2 SMNVEV (reference sequence). This CDR3 is 16 amino acids long.

Here the CDR3 reads CASNWGGPAYEQYF. In DNA form, the CDR3 reads TGTGCCAGCAATTGGGGAGGACCGGCCTACGAGCAGTACTTC. This sequence joins TRBV6-1 and TRBJ2-7, with D perhaps TRBD2 (6 bases). Looked up from germline, CDR1 is MNHNS and CDR2 is SASEGT. This CDR3 spans 14 amino acids. The V and J ends lost 7 bases and 2 bases respectively, with 15 bases between them.

The chain couples TRBV29-1 to TRBJ1-1; 8 bases agree with TRBD1. V was clipped by 6 bases and J by 7 bases; unmatched bases: 7. The length of the CDR3 is 12 residues. Germline values: CDR1 SQVTM, CDR2 ANQGSEA. CDR3 DNA: TGCAGCGTCGAGGACAGGGACAGTGAAGCTTTCTTT. Translated: CSVEDRDSEAFF. The full variable domain, with the rest looked up from reference TRBV29-1 and TRBJ1-1, is SAVISQKPSRDICQRGTSLTIQCQVDSQVTMMFWYRQQPGQSLTLIATANQGSEATYESGFVIDKFPISRPNLTFSTLTVSNMSPEDSSIYLCSVEDRDSEAFFGQGTRLTVV.

This clone turned up a few times. The chain employs TRBV10-1 and TRBJ1-1; possible D gene TRBD1, 5 bases. Germline lookup yields CDR1 WNHNN and CDR2 SYGVQD (reference sequence). V lost 4 bases, J lost 0 bases, and 6 bases lay in between. The CDR3 runs 13 residues. For the CDR3, the DNA is TGCGCCAGCAGTGGACAGTTGAACACTGAAGCTTTCTTT. This gives the protein CASSGQLNTEAFF.

For the CDR3, the DNA is TGTGCCAGCAGCTCCCGACAGTCAGATACGCAGTATTTT. This translates into CASSSRQSDTQYF. The chain combines TRBV7-9 with TRBJ2-3; D perhaps matches TRBD1 (5 bases). This CDR3 is built from 13 residues. The germline V gene has CDR1 SEHNR and CDR2 FQNEAQ (reference sequence). With 4 bases removed from V and 4 bases from J, the gap between germline ends came to 9 bases.

The rearrangement uses TRBV4-1 and TRBJ2-7, with a weak D call TRBD2 (6 bases). V was trimmed by 1 base and J by 6 bases, leaving 22 bases between them. This CDR3 region has 17 residues. Per germline, CDR1 MGHRA and CDR2 YSYEKL. The DNA of the CDR3 is TGCGCCAGCAGCCAAGGATGGATACGGGGGATCCCTCGCGAGCAGTACTTC. Protein sequence: CASSQGWIRGIPREQYF.

This sequence joins TRBV25-1 and TRBJ1-2; TRBD1 agrees at 8 bases. The germline CDR1 and CDR2 sequences are MGHDK and SYGVNS. The CDR3 runs to 13 residues. J was trimmed by 8 bases and V by 5 bases; bases with no gene match: 7. The CDR3 loop is CASSTGGSRGYTF. The DNA of the CDR3 is TGTGCCAGCAGTACAGGGGGTAGTAGAGGCTACACCTTC.

V gene TRBV27 combines with J gene TRBJ2-7; TRBD2 agrees at 9 bases. The CDR3 is 14 residues long. The V and J ends lost 6 bases and 5 bases, in that order; junction bases with no gene match: 8. Germline V gives CDR1 MNHEY, CDR2 SMNVEV (reference sequence). The CDR3 nucleotides are TGTGCCAGCAGGTTGGTAGCGGGAGTGAACGAGCAGTACTTC. Encoded protein: CASRLVAGVNEQYF.